Listed below are T cell receptor beta chains from one sample, sequenced in a study of early T cells in non-severe SARS-CoV-2 infection. TCRdb redid the calling of the 5' RACE reads with MiXCR, one entry per CDR3 protein. The data hold about 47,000 distinct CDR3 sequences, with approximately 11% observed a single time. Sequenced material: whole blood. These receptors all come from an adult who was a healthcare worker with PCR-confirmed SARS-CoV-2 infection or an uninfected control (not recorded which). Each CDR3 is given with its conserved first and last residue. D genes are given only for firm matches. Expanded clones are given a class, and other clones once, few, many or no size at all.

d_call clone_size j_call v_call cdr3_nt cdr3_aa
NA few TRBJ2-5 TRBV7-2 TGTGCCAGCAGCCCCGGTGGCGGGGTCGTGGAGACCCAGTACTTC CASSPGGGVVETQYF
NA many TRBJ2-7 TRBV7-2 TGTGCCAGCAGCTTAGCCCCCGGAGGCGAGCAGTACTTC CASSLAPGGEQYF
NA many TRBJ1-5 TRBV6-2/TRBV6-3 TGTGCCAGCGGGAGGACCCGGGGTCAGCCCCAGCATTTT CASGRTRGQPQHF
NA few TRBJ1-1 TRBV11-2 TGTGCCAGCAGCTTAGTAACCGCTTTCTTT CASSLVTAFF
TRBD2 NA TRBJ2-2 TRBV6-5 TGTGCCAGCAGCCATTCCATGAGCGGGGCCCCCGGGGAGCTGTTTTTT CASSHSMSGAPGELFF
NA many TRBJ1-4 TRBV6-6 TGTGCCAGCAGTTACCTATCACCAGGGGCACGTAATGAAAAACTGTTTTTT CASSYLSPGARNEKLFF
NA NA TRBJ2-7 TRBV7-8 TGTGCCAGCAGCTTGGTTCCGGGGTCCTACGAGCAGTACTTC CASSLVPGSYEQYF
NA few TRBJ2-5 TRBV7-2 TGTGCCAGCAGCTTCGGGCAGGAAGAGACCCAGTACTTC CASSFGQEETQYF
NA few TRBJ1-5 TRBV7-2 TGTGCCAGCAGCTTAGTACCCAGGGTTGGTCAGCCCCAGCATTTT CASSLVPRVGQPQHF
NA few TRBJ2-3 TRBV28 TGTGCCAGCAGTTTACTTTTCCATACGCAGTATTTT CASSLLFHTQYF